Given below is one TCR beta chain in context. Time point of the sample: patch test 3, about 24 weeks after DPC sensitization. The treatment here: therapeutic diphenylcyclopropenone sensitization with weekly scalp DPC. The study drew its donors from alopecia patients who were 18 to 70 years old and suitable for DPC. The data are from a study of human T cells and chemical hapten exposure. About the research overall: It was small differences in pooled library volume that mainly caused per-sample TCR yields to vary.

V lost 4 bases to trimming and J lost 1 base; unmatched junction nucleotides: 8. CDR1 is MDHEN and CDR2 is SYDVKM in the germline V gene. The CDR3 covers 16 residues. Using its own MiXCR run on the RACE reads, TCRdb lists one record per CDR3 protein. Of some 180,000 distinct CDR3 sequences detected, about 22% appear once; the ten largest clones hold 2% to 3%. The sequences come from whole blood, collected in connection with sensitization to the hapten diphenylcyclopropenone (DPC). The source is a woman in her thirties or forties with alopecia areata. Some clones in this sample may be carry-over from other donors' samples. The chain uses TRBV28 and TRBJ1-2; 8 bases agree with TRBD1. CDR3 region: CASSSLGGQGNYGYTF. CDR3 nucleotides: TGTGCCAGCAGTTCCCTCGGCGGACAGGGTAACTATGGCTACACCTTC.